A single T cell receptor (beta chain) is shown here with its context. The target of this receptor is not known. At one boundary the junction diverges from the germline segment, which might be a read error. This specimen comes from a study of blood T cell repertoires in COVID-19 (dated by TCRdb to between 2020 and 2021). At the level of the whole study: Samples from collaborators originated in the United States, Italy and Spain and spanned both the acute and convalescent phases of COVID-19. The dataset comprised deeply sampled blood TCRbeta repertoires from subjects exposed to, actively infected with, or recovered from COVID-19. Where available, HLA class I and class II types were obtained from metadata supplied by the sample provider rather than from assay-based typing. The prospective study material was composed of cDNA or gDNA derived from T cells, B-cell-depleted T cells, or PBMCs. A freely available public database, intended as a resource for researchers studying the immune response to SARS-CoV-2, is where the repertoires were released. The sample metadata nearly always contained a de-identified subject ID, COVID-19 status, age in years and sex. The samples were drawn from the first 160 participants of the ongoing ImmuneRACE study and from over a thousand subjects provided by 6 global collaborators.

The CDR3 goes from the cysteine to the phenylalanine over 15 residues. Only the CDR3 portion is preserved as DNA: 45 bases, with reading frame beginning at the first base. CDR1 is given as SSHAT and CDR2 as FNYEAQ, both from the germline V gene (reference sequence). Whole blood was collected in K2EDTA tubes by collaborating institutions according to the institutions' own protocols. For TCRbeta analysis, collaborators shipped samples as frozen whole blood, isolated PBMCs, or DNA extracted from either of those sample types. The immunoSEQ Assay, a bias-controlled multiplex PCR, was used to amplify TCRbeta CDR3 regions from genomic DNA. As for how the authors treated the data: The number of nucleated cells in each sample was estimated from the amplification of reference gene primers within the assay. Sequence reads were collapsed and filtered to measure the absolute abundance of every unique TCRbeta CDR3 rearrangement. For each sample, productive Simpson clonality was calculated by taking the square root of Simpson's diversity index across productive rearrangements. TCRdb mirrors the immuneACCESS table, restricted to in-frame sequences. Some clones are absent from its copies; in checked studies, under half trace to an unresolved V gene, and the reason for the others is unknown. Clonal size and the V and J genes are those of that table, whereas D and trimming came from the DNA. This sample gives about 220,000 clones in total; more than 70% of them show up just once. Together, the top ten hold 3% to 4% of the sample.

What the authors observed across the whole study: The quantity of clinical and demographic metadata differed by source and by participant and was supplied without curation.

The chain is encoded by TRBV7-7 joined to TRBJ2-1, with TRBD1 tentatively as D gene (6 bases match). The sequencing input was peripheral blood. The sequence was collected from an elderly woman with acute or convalescent COVID-19. The CDR3 has the sequence CASSLQQGSYNEQFF. Here is the DNA: TGTGCTAGCAGCCTCCAACAGGGATCCTACAATGAGCAGTTCTTC. The CDR3, completed at both ends by the reference TRBV7-7 and TRBJ2-1 genes, gives the full variable domain GAGVSQSPRYKVTKRGQDVTLRCDPISSHATLYWYQQALGQGPEFLTYFNYEAQPDKSGLPSDRFSAERPEGSISTLTIQRTEQRDSAMYRCASSLQQGSYNEQFFGPGTRLTVL.